This record covers a single T cell receptor (beta chain). No antigen is known for it. This specimen belongs to a study of cytomegalovirus exposure and HLA in healthy donors. The study ran its PCR with 60 Vbeta and 13 Jbeta primers. Libraries were prepared by immunoSEQ multiplex PCR; TCRdb keeps only in-frame clonotypes and omits some of them. The table shows approximately 160,000 clones, with 68% occurring only once. The germline CDR1 and CDR2 sequences are SGHVS and FQNEAQ. The CDR3 contains 13 residues. General study points: TCR beta V- and J-gene trimming, according to a later analysis, was linked to a missense DCLRE1C variant. Across donors, sequencing depth was assumed by presence/absence analyses to be roughly uniform. Overall, about 160 TCR beta chains were annotated as cytomegalovirus-associated.

The receptor comes from a woman in her late teens or twenties in good health and CMV-seropositive. Specimen: PBMCs. V gene TRBV7-8 combines with J gene TRBJ2-1, with TRBD2 identical over 10 bases. CDR3 bases: TGTGCTACCGAGCGGGGGGGCCTTGCCGAGCAGTTCTTC. Protein product: CATERGGLAEQFF.